This record concerns one T cell receptor (beta chain) sequence. Its antigen is not known. Investigators amplified TCR beta CDR3 regions from RNA transcripts. RT-PCR in the first round used HTBI primers; a second-round multiplex PCR followed. TCRdb analysed the multiplex PCR reads with MiXCR anew, one entry per CDR3 protein. Of hundreds of thousands of distinct CDR3 sequences listed, 22% are singletons. Germline CDR1 and CDR2: LNHDA and SQIVND (reference sequence). The CDR3 runs to 17 residues. The ends were cut back, 5 bases at V and 4 bases at J, with 21 bases in the middle. The data belong to a study of Graves' ophthalmopathy and Graves' hyperthyroidism. Findings of the study overall: Also, most clonotypes expanded in the thyroid above 0.001 frequency appeared in blood.

This TCR derives from a woman aged 18-29 years with stable Graves' hyperthyroidism. Some clones in this sample may be carry-over from other donors' samples. This chain joins TRBV19 and TRBJ1-5; possibly TRBD1 for D (6 bases). Input material: peripheral blood. As DNA, the CDR3 is TGTGCCAGTAGTCCCCGAACCCCCAACAGGGTTAATCAGCCCCAGCATTTT. It encodes CASSPRTPNRVNQPQHF.